These T cell receptor beta chains were read from a single sample in a study of OX40 agonist ivuxolimab in advanced cancers. Measured with immunoSEQ multiplex PCR; TCRdb has only the in-frame clones, and not every one. The table records around 69,000 clones, 70% to 90% of them present only once. Specimen: CD4+ or CD8+ T cells sorted from blood, collected in a trial of the OX40 agonist ivuxolimab. Source of these receptors: an adult with an advanced solid tumor such as melanoma, head and neck, liver or kidney cancer. Each CDR3 is given with its conserved first and last residue. A D gene is named only where the DNA matches it firmly. Size values are once, few and many counts, or a class for expanded clones, and some rows have none.

TGCGCCAGCAGCTCCAAGACAGGGACAAACACCGGGGAGCTGTTTTTT CASSSKTGTNTGELFF TRBD1 TRBV5-1 NA TRBJ2-2
TGTGCCAGCAGTGTTGAAAGCAATCAGCCCCAGCATTTT CASSVESNQPQHF NA TRBV6-4 NA TRBJ1-5
TGTGCCAGCACCTGGGGGGGAGGGGGACGGGACGAGCAGTACTTC CASTWGGGGRDEQYF NA TRBV6-5 few TRBJ2-7
TGCGCCAGCAGCTTGTCCCGGACTAGCGAGAGTCCCAATGAGCAGTTCTTC CASSLSRTSESPNEQFF TRBD2 TRBV5-1 NA TRBJ2-1
TGTGCCAGCAGCTTAGGGCTAGAGACAGATACGCAGTATTTT CASSLGLETDTQYF NA TRBV7-2 NA TRBJ2-3
TGTGCCAGCACCTTGGACTCGAGCTCCTACAATGAGCAGTTCTTC CASTLDSSSYNEQFF NA TRBV5-4 NA TRBJ2-1
TGTGCCAGCAGTTCCGGGACAGAGTACAATCAGCCCCAGCATTTT CASSSGTEYNQPQHF TRBD1 TRBV28 NA TRBJ1-5
TGTGCCAGCATGGGGAGACTAGCTAAACAAGAGACCCAGTACTTC CASMGRLAKQETQYF TRBD2 TRBV2 NA TRBJ2-5
TGTGCCAGCTCAACCGTGTCCGAGGGGACTTTTGGCAATCAGCCCCAGCATTTT CASSTVSEGTFGNQPQHF NA TRBV18 NA TRBJ1-5
TGTGCCAGCAGTCCCGGGACAGCCTACGAGCAGTACTTC CASSPGTAYEQYF TRBD1 TRBV6-5 NA TRBJ2-7